This passage covers 10 T cell receptor beta chains from one sample sequenced in a study of cytomegalovirus exposure and HLA in healthy donors. Profiling relied on immunoSEQ multiplex PCR, and the TCRdb table lists in-frame clones only, not all of them. This table holds 90,000 to 150,000 clones, more than 70% found once. The sample comprised PBMCs. These receptors were collected from a man younger than 35 in good health and CMV-seronegative.

This clone was seen ten or more times. This chain uses TRBV18 with TRBJ1-5, with 10 bases aligning to TRBD1. CDR1 and CDR2 from the germline V gene are KGHSH and LQKENI. The CDR3 sequence is 15 residues long. Trimming removed 2 bases from V and 6 bases from J; junction bases left unmatched: 4. The CDR3 DNA is TGTGCCAGCTCACCAGGGACAGGGGTGGGTCAGCCCCAGCATTTT. It codes for CASSPGTGVGQPQHF.

J is TRBJ2-5 and V is TRBV7-9; perhaps TRBD1 as D (7 bases). This CDR3 is built from 16 residues. Germline-derived CDR1 and CDR2 are SEHNR and FQNEAQ (reference sequence). V was cut by 5 bases and J by 0 bases, with 16 bases left in between. CDR3 region: CASSRGMGQNQETQYF. Here the CDR3 DNA reads TGTGCCAGCAGCCGGGGGATGGGACAGAACCAAGAGACCCAGTACTTC. Based on the CDR3 plus reference TRBV7-9 and TRBJ2-5, the full variable domain is DTGVSQNPRHKITKRGQNVTFRCDPISEHNRLYWYRQTLGQGPEFLTYFQNEAQLEKSRLLSDRFSAERPKGSFSTLEIQRTEQGDSAMYLCASSRGMGQNQETQYFGPGTRLLVL.

This chain uses TRBV7-6 with TRBJ2-7; 8 positions agree with TRBD2. CDR3 length: 16 residues. Germline values: CDR1 SGHVS, CDR2 FNYEAQ. The V gene end was trimmed by 5 bases and the J gene end by 5 bases; junction bases not matched to a gene: 14. The CDR3 DNA follows: TGTGCCAGCAGCACGCACCCCGGGACTAGTTATCACGAGCAGTACTTC. Translation: CASSTHPGTSYHEQYF.

The chain has TRBV7-8 and TRBJ1-4; 7 bases align to TRBD1. The V gene's germline CDR1 is SGHVS and CDR2 FQNEAQ. With V trimmed by 5 bases and J by 0 bases, 3 bases remained unmatched. The CDR3 length is 15 residues. For the CDR3, the DNA is TGTGCCAGCAGCCTAGGGACAGCAACTAATGAAAAACTGTTTTTT. Encoded protein: CASSLGTATNEKLFF.

V gene TRBV10-1 combines with J gene TRBJ2-7; D remains unclear. Trimming pared 5 bases from V and 0 bases from J, leaving 5 bases between. This CDR3 has 12 amino acids. Germline values: CDR1 WNHNN, CDR2 SYGVQD (reference sequence). The CDR3, as DNA: TGCGCCAGCAGTCCCAGCTCCTACGAGCAGTACTTC. Its protein is CASSPSSYEQYF.

This clone appeared a single time. The gene calls are TRBV18 and TRBJ1-3, with 10 bases identical to TRBD1. Germline-derived CDR1 and CDR2 are KGHSH and LQKENI. V lost 5 bases, J lost 2 bases, and 6 bases stayed unmatched. CDR3 length: 16 amino acids. CDR3 sequence (DNA): TGTGCCAGCTCAGCTACCGGGACAGGGGCTGGAAACACCATATATTTT. It translates to CASSATGTGAGNTIYF.

The chain combines TRBV5-1 with TRBJ2-3; the match to TRBD2 covers 7 bases. V lost 1 base to trimming and J lost 1 base; unmatched junction nucleotides: 3. The CDR3 has 15 residues. Germline V gene data show CDR1 as SGHRS and CDR2 as YFSETQ. The DNA for the CDR3 is TGCGCCAGCAGCTTGAGTCTAGCGGGCACAGATACGCAGTATTTT. It specifies CASSLSLAGTDTQYF.

This chain connects TRBV28 to TRBJ1-5, with TRBD1 matching 8 bases. CDR3 length: 14 amino acids. V shed 8 bases and J 7 bases; nucleotides not matched to a gene: 10. From germline, CDR1 is MDHEN and CDR2 SYDVKM. The CDR3 coding sequence is TGTGCCAGCTTTCCCGGACAGGGTGGACAGCCCCAGCATTTT. Translating it yields CASFPGQGGQPQHF.

The rearrangement joins TRBV5-1 to TRBJ1-2; 8 nucleotides agree with TRBD1. Germline CDR1 SGHRS, CDR2 YFSETQ. This CDR3 is built from 15 residues. The V segment lost 4 bases and the J segment 4 bases; nucleotides outside the gene matches: 9. The CDR3 here is CASSPIPDRAYGYTF. CDR3 DNA sequence: TGCGCCAGCAGCCCAATACCGGACAGGGCCTATGGCTACACCTTC.

This chain links TRBV29-1 with TRBJ2-5, with TRBD1 matching over 9 bases. Germline V gives CDR1 SQVTM, CDR2 ANQGSEA. V lost 8 bases, J lost 3 bases, and 4 bases stayed unmatched. The CDR3 runs to 12 residues. CDR3 region: CSMRTGEETQYF. CDR3 in DNA: TGCAGCATGCGGACAGGGGAAGAGACCCAGTACTTC.